A single T cell receptor (beta chain) is shown here with its context. The CDR3 extends over 16 amino acids. The entry originates in a study of blood T cell repertoires in COVID-19. Only in-frame clones appear in the TCRdb table, and some are missing; sequencing was by immunoSEQ multiplex PCR. The top ten hold more than 0.95% of the sample, which has 270,000 or so clones, around 89% seen once. This rearrangement joins TRBV21-1 to TRBJ1-4. TRBV21-1 is a listed pseudogene. Source material: PBMCs or T cells enriched from blood (not recorded which). The TCR comes from a middle-aged woman with acute COVID-19. CDR3 in DNA: TGTGCCAGCAGCAAAAACCAGGGTGGGAGGAATGAAAAACTGTTTTTT. This sequence encodes CASSKNQGGRNEKLFF.